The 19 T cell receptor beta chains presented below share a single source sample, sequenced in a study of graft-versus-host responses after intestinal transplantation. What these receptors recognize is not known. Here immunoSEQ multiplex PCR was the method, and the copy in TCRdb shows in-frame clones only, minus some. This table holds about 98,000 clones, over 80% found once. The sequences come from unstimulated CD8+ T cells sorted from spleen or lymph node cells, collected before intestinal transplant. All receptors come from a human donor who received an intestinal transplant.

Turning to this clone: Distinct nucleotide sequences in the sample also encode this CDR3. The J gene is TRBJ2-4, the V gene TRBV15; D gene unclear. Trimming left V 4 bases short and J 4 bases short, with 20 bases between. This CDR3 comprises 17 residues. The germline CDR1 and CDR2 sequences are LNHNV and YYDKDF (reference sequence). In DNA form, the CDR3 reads TGTGCCACCAGCATTGGATGGGGTTCACCCGGGAAAAACATTCAGTACTTC. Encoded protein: CATSIGWGSPGKNIQYF. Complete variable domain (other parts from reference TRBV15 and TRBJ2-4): DAMVIQNPRYQVTQFGKPVTLSCSQTLNHNVMYWYQQKSSQAPKLLFHYYDKDFNNEADTPDNFQSRRPNTSFCFLDIRSPGLGDTAMYLCATSIGWGSPGKNIQYFGAGTRLSVL.

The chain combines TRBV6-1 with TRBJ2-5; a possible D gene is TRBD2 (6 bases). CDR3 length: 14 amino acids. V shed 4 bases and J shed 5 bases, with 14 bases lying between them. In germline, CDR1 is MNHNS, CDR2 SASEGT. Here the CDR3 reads CASSGWRGRETQYF. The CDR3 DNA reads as TGTGCCAGCAGTGGTTGGAGGGGCAGGGAGACCCAGTACTTC.

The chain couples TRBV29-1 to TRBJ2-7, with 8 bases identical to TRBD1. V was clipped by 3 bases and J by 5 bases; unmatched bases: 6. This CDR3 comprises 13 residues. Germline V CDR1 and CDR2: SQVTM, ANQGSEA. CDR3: CSVEGEDRDEQYF. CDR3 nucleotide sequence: TGCAGCGTTGAGGGGGAGGACAGGGACGAGCAGTACTTC.

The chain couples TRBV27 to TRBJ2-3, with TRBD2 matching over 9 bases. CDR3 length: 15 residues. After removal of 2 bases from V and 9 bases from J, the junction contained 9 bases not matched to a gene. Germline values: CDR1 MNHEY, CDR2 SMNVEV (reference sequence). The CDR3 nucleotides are TGTGCCAGCAGTTTAGGGCTAGCGGGAAGTGAGACGCAGTATTTT. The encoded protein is CASSLGLAGSETQYF.

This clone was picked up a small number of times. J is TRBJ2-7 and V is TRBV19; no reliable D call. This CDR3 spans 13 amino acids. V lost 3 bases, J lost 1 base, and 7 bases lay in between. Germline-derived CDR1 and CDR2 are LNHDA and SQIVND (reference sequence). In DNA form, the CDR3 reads TGTGCCAGTAGTATCTCTGCGTCCTACGAGCAGTACTTC. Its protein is CASSISASYEQYF.

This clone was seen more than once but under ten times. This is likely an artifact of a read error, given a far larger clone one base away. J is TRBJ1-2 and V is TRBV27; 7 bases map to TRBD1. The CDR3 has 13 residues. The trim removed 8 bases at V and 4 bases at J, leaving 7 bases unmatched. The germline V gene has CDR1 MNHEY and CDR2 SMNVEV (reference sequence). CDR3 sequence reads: CASSSTGCYGYTF. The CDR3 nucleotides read TGTGCCAGCTCTTCGACAGGGTGCTATGGCTACACCTTC.

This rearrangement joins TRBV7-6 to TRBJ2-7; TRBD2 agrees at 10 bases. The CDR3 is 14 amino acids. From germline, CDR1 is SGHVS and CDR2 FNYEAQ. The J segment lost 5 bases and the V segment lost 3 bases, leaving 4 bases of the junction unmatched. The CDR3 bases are TGTGCCAGCAGCTTGGCTAGCGGGAGCGACGAGCAGTACTTC. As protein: CASSLASGSDEQYF.

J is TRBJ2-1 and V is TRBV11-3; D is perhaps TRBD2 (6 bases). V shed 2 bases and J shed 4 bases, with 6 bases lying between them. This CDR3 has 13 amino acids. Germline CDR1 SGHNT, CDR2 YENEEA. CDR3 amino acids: CASSLRGYNEQFF. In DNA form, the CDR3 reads TGTGCCAGCAGCTTACGGGGGTACAATGAGCAGTTCTTC.

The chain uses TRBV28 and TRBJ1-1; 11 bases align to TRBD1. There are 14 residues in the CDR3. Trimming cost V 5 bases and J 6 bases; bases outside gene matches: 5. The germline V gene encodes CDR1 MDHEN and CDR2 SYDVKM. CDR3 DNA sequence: TGTGCCAGCAGTCCCCCGGGACAGGGGGCTGAAGCTTTCTTT. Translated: CASSPPGQGAEAFF. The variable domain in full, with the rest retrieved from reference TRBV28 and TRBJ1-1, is DVKVTQSSRYLVKRTGEKVFLECVQDMDHENMFWYRQDPGLGLRLIYFSYDVKMKEKGDIPEGYSVSREKKERFSLILESASTNQTSMYLCASSPPGQGAEAFFGQGTRLTVV.

The CDR3 here is CATLLAGDTGELFF. The CDR3 DNA sequence: TGTGCCACCTTACTAGCGGGGGACACCGGGGAGCTGTTTTTT. The genes are TRBV6-6 and TRBJ2-2; 11 nucleotides line up with TRBD2. Per germline, CDR1 MNHNY and CDR2 SVGAGI (reference sequence). The CDR3 covers 14 residues. V was pared by 10 bases and J by 3 bases, with 4 bases of the junction left unmatched.

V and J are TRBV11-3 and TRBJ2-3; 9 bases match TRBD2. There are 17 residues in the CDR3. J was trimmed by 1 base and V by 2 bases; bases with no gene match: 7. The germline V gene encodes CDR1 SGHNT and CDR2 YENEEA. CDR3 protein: CASSLRGRGGGTDTQYF. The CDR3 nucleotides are TGTGCCAGCAGCTTAAGAGGGCGCGGGGGGGGCACAGATACGCAGTATTTT.

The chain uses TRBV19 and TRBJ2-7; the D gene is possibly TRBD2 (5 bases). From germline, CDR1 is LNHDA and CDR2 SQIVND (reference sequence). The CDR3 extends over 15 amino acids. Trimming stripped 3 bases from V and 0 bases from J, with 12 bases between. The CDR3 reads CASSMYRRGSYEQYF. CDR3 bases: TGTGCCAGTAGTATGTACCGCCGGGGCTCCTACGAGCAGTACTTC. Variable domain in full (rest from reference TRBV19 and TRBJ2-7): DGGITQSPKYLFRKEGQNVTLSCEQNLNHDAMYWYRQDPGQGLRLIYYSQIVNDFQKGDIAEGYSVSREKKESFPLTVTSAQKNPTAFYLCASSMYRRGSYEQYFGPGTRLTVT.

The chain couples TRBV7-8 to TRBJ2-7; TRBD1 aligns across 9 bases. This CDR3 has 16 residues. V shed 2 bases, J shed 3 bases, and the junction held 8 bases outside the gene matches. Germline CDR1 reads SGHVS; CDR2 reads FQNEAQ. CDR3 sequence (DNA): TGTGCCAGCAGCTTAAGAGGACAGGGGACAAACTACGAGCAGTACTTC. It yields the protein CASSLRGQGTNYEQYF.

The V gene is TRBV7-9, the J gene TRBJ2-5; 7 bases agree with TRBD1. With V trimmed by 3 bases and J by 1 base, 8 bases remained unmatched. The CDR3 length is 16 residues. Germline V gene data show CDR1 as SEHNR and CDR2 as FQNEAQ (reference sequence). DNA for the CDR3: TGTGCCAGCAGCTTCGGAGGACAGGCCCCCCAAGAGACCCAGTACTTC. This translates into CASSFGGQAPQETQYF.

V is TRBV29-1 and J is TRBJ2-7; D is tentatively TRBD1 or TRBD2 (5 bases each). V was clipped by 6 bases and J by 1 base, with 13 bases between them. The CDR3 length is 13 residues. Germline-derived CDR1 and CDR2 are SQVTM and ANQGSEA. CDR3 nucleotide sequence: TGCAGCGTAGCGTGGGACGCTTCCTACGAGCAGTACTTC. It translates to CSVAWDASYEQYF.

The CDR3: CASSGQANYGYTF. CDR3 sequence (DNA): TGTGCCAGCAGTGGACAGGCTAACTATGGCTACACCTTC. This rearrangement joins TRBV6-4 to TRBJ1-2; perhaps TRBD1 as D (6 bases). The V gene lost 4 bases and the J gene lost 0 bases, with 6 bases spanning the gap. The CDR3 extends over 13 amino acids. Germline V gives CDR1 MRHNA, CDR2 SNTAGT.

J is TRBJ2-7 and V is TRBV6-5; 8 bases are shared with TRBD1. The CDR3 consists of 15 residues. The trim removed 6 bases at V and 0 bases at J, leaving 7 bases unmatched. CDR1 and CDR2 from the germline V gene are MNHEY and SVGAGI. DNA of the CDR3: TGTGCCAGCAGGCTTGGACAGGGCCTCTCCTACGAGCAGTACTTC. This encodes CASRLGQGLSYEQYF.

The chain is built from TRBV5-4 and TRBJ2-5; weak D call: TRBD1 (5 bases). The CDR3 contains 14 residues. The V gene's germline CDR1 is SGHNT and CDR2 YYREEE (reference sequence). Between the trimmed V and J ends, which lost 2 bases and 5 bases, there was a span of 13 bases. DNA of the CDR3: TGTGCCAGCAGCTTCGGCAGGGTAGTTGAGACCCAGTACTTC. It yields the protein CASSFGRVVETQYF.

The CDR3 loop reads CASSQEGDEAFF. CDR3 DNA sequence: TGCGCCAGCAGCCAAGAGGGAGATGAAGCTTTCTTT. The V and J genes are TRBV4-3 and TRBJ1-1; D gene ambiguous. V shed 0 bases and J shed 7 bases, with 6 bases lying between them. Germline V gene sequence: CDR1 LGHNA, CDR2 YSLEER. This CDR3 contains 12 residues.